Below are 22 T cell receptor beta chains sequenced from a single sample in a study of CD8 T cells in Susac syndrome. RNA amounts of roughly 0.5 to 1 ug underwent reverse transcription with random hexamers. In TCRdb, the immunoSEQ multiplex PCR reads were re-called with MiXCR into one record per CDR3 protein. The data hold over 300,000 distinct CDR3 sequences, with about 90% observed a single time. The material sequenced was CD4+ T cells from PBMCs. All receptors come from a human donor with multiple sclerosis.

J is TRBJ2-1 and V is TRBV24-1, with 8 nucleotides matching TRBD1. The ends lost 3 bases at V and 5 bases at J; junction bases unmatched: 8. The CDR3 length is 16 residues. Germline V gives CDR1 KGHDR, CDR2 SFDVKD. The CDR3 is CATSDDRGGTDNEQFF. CDR3 coding DNA: TGTGCCACCAGTGATGACAGGGGAGGAACTGACAATGAGCAGTTCTTC.

This sequence joins TRBV7-9 and TRBJ1-2, with 8 nucleotides matching TRBD1. The ends lost 5 bases at V and 8 bases at J; junction bases unmatched: 19. The CDR3 sequence is 17 residues long. Germline V gene lookup returns CDR1 SEHNR and CDR2 FQNEAQ (reference sequence). The CDR3 DNA reads TGTGCCAGCAGCAAACAAGTCCCGGGACAGGCCAGGCACGGCTACACCTTC. Amino acids: CASSKQVPGQARHGYTF.

This chain links TRBV11-3 with TRBJ2-3; D assignment may be TRBD1 or TRBD2 (5 bases each). Trimming cost V 4 bases and J 0 bases, with 17 bases left between them. Per germline, CDR1 SGHNT and CDR2 YENEEA. The CDR3 runs 17 residues. The CDR3 sequence: CASSSGTGGRSTDTQYF. The DNA for the CDR3 is TGTGCCAGCAGCTCCGGGACCGGCGGGCGGAGCACAGATACGCAGTATTTT.

V is TRBV29-1 and J is TRBJ1-4; D call uncertain. CDR3 length equals 14 residues. CDR1 is SQVTM, CDR2 ANQGSEA, per germline. V was trimmed by 7 bases and J by 2 bases, leaving 14 bases between them. CDR3 loop: CSGSSWQTNEKLFF. DNA of the CDR3: TGCAGCGGATCTTCTTGGCAGACTAATGAAAAACTGTTTTTT.

The rearrangement uses TRBV19 and TRBJ2-2; 10 bases are shared with TRBD2. This CDR3 is built from 16 residues. J was trimmed by 13 bases and V by 3 bases; bases with no gene match: 14. The germline CDR1 and CDR2 sequences are LNHDA and SQIVND (reference sequence). As DNA, the CDR3 is TGTGCCAGTAGTATCCAAACCCTAGCGGGGGACCCAAGGCTGTTTTTT. It yields the protein CASSIQTLAGDPRLFF.

The rearrangement joins TRBV4-1 to TRBJ1-1, with a possible D match to TRBD1 (5 bases). Trimming removed 4 bases at V and 6 bases at J, with 18 bases between. The CDR3 length is 15 residues. CDR1 and CDR2 (germline): MGHRA, YSYEKL. Written as DNA, the CDR3 is TGCGCCAGCAGCCCGGGACCGCGGTCGTTCTCTGAAGCTTTCTTT. Translation: CASSPGPRSFSEAFF.

This chain connects TRBV29-1 to TRBJ1-1; D is possibly TRBD1 (5 bases). Germline V gene data show CDR1 as SQVTM and CDR2 as ANQGSEA. Trimming took off 1 base at V and 5 bases at J, with 11 bases between the two ends. This CDR3 contains 13 residues. As DNA, the CDR3 is TGCAGCGTTGAAGCCTTTGAGGGGACTGAAGCTTTCTTT. This translates into CSVEAFEGTEAFF.

With regard to this clonotype: The junction and the germline gene differ at one end; a read error may be behind it. CDR3 loop: CASRHGQGFLSF. The CDR3 bases are TGTGCCAGCAGGCATGGCCAGGGTTTCCTATCTTTC. V is TRBV12-3 or TRBV12-4 and J is TRBJ2-1; weak D call: TRBD1 (5 bases). The CDR3 extends over 12 amino acids.

V gene TRBV4-3 combines with J gene TRBJ2-1; tentative D call: TRBD2 (5 bases). The ends were cut back, 1 base at V and 0 bases at J, with 13 bases in the middle. Germline CDR1 LGHNA, CDR2 YSLEER. The length of the CDR3 is 17 residues. The CDR3 reads CASSQVAGRSSYNEQFF. The DNA of the CDR3 is TGCGCCAGCAGCCAAGTGGCGGGCCGGAGCTCCTACAATGAGCAGTTCTTC.

The V and J genes are TRBV7-2 and TRBJ1-2; 7 bases are a match to TRBD1. The germline V gene encodes CDR1 SGHTA and CDR2 FQGNSA. This CDR3 is built from 16 residues. With 6 bases clipped from V and 5 bases from J, the junction kept 15 bases outside the gene matches. As DNA, the CDR3 is TGTGCCAGCAGGGCCGACAGGGACTATAGCCTATATGGCTACACCTTC. Translating gives CASRADRDYSLYGYTF.

The V gene is TRBV18, the J gene TRBJ2-7; D uncertain. CDR1 KGHSH and CDR2 LQKENI come from the germline V gene. V dropped 3 bases and J dropped 1 base, with 16 bases sitting between them. The length of the CDR3 is 16 residues. CDR3 bases: TGTGCCAGCTCACCCCGCGCTTCCGGCCGTTCCTACGAGCAGTACTTC. It codes for CASSPRASGRSYEQYF.

The chain combines TRBV5-1 with TRBJ2-1; 13 bases are a match to TRBD2. The germline gives CDR1 SGHRS, CDR2 YFSETQ. The V gene end was trimmed by 4 bases and the J gene end by 6 bases; junction bases not matched to a gene: 10. The CDR3 contains 17 residues. CDR3 sequence: CASSPTSGGPGSNEQFF. The CDR3 coding sequence is TGCGCCAGCAGCCCGACTAGCGGGGGGCCCGGTTCCAATGAGCAGTTCTTC.

The chain joins TRBV15 to TRBJ1-1, with D hard to call. CDR1 and CDR2 (germline): LNHNV, YYDKDF (reference sequence). The CDR3 is 15 residues long. Trimming removed 5 bases from V and 5 bases from J, with 18 bases in between. The CDR3 DNA reads TGTGCCACCAGCCGACCCGGGGAGGGCGAAACTGAAGCTTTCTTT. Its translation is CATSRPGEGETEAFF.

This clonotype has only one observation. The chain couples TRBV19 to TRBJ1-1; D ambiguous. V shed 3 bases and J shed 5 bases, with 13 bases lying between them. Germline V gives CDR1 LNHDA, CDR2 SQIVND (reference sequence). The CDR3 totals 14 residues. CDR3 residues: CASSMDLLRTEAFF. Here the CDR3 DNA reads TGTGCCAGTAGTATGGACCTTCTTAGGACTGAAGCTTTCTTT.

The V call is TRBV6-2 or TRBV6-3, the J call TRBJ2-1, with TRBD2 matching 16 bases. Looked up from germline, CDR1 is MNHEY and CDR2 is SVGEGT. CDR3 length: 17 amino acids. V shed 7 bases and J 6 bases; nucleotides not matched to a gene: 9. The CDR3 coding sequence is TGTGCCAGCAACCCGGGACTAGCGGGGGGGCCAATCAATGAGCAGTTCTTC. Protein product: CASNPGLAGGPINEQFF.

This sequence joins TRBV7-8 and TRBJ1-2; 7 bases align to TRBD1. CDR1 and CDR2 (germline): SGHVS, FQNEAQ. The CDR3 consists of 15 residues. J gave up 5 bases and V 3 bases, and 9 bases lay outside the gene matches. The CDR3 loop reads CASSLVKGAEYGYTF. CDR3 in DNA: TGTGCCAGCAGCTTGGTGAAGGGGGCAGAATATGGCTACACCTTC.

The gene calls are TRBV29-1 and TRBJ2-7; D not resolved. V was cut by 4 bases and J by 4 bases, with 8 bases left in between. The CDR3 runs to 11 residues. The germline gives CDR1 SQVTM, CDR2 ANQGSEA. CDR3 DNA: TGCAGCGTTGCTATACAATACGAGCAGTACTTC. It codes for CSVAIQYEQYF.

The rearrangement joins TRBV7-2 to TRBJ2-1; the match to TRBD2 covers 8 bases. The CDR3 consists of 18 residues. The V segment lost 2 bases and the J segment 10 bases; nucleotides outside the gene matches: 19. Germline CDR1 reads SGHTA; CDR2 reads FQGNSA. CDR3 in DNA: TGTGCCAGCAGCTTAAGAAAAAAGACTAGCGTGAACGGTCTGGAGCAGTTCTTC. This codes for CASSLRKKTSVNGLEQFF. Supplemented by reference TRBV7-2 and TRBJ2-1, the full variable domain reads GAGVSQSPSNKVTEKGKDVELRCDPISGHTALYWYRQSLGQGLEFLIYFQGNSAPDKSGLPSDRFSAERTGGSVSTLTIQRTQQEDSAVYLCASSLRKKTSVNGLEQFFGPGTRLTVL.

The genes are TRBV5-4 and TRBJ2-1; 7 bases match TRBD1. The trim removed 0 bases at V and 9 bases at J, leaving 3 bases unmatched. The V gene's germline CDR1 is SGHNT and CDR2 YYREEE (reference sequence). The length of the CDR3 is 13 residues. The CDR3 coding sequence is TGTGCCAGCAGCTTGGACAGGGGTGGTGAGCAGTTCTTC. Translating it yields CASSLDRGGEQFF.

This chain joins TRBV5-1 and TRBJ1-6; 7 bases agree with TRBD1. The junction had 3 bases not matched to a gene; V was cut back by 0 bases and J by 6 bases. Germline V gene lookup returns CDR1 SGHRS and CDR2 YFSETQ. The CDR3 contains 15 residues. The CDR3 nucleotides are TGCGCCAGCAGCTTGGGCCGGGACAGTAATTCACCCCTCCACTTT. This codes for CASSLGRDSNSPLHF.

The rearrangement joins TRBV6-1 to TRBJ2-3; no clear D. The CDR3 extends over 12 amino acids. Trimming removed 5 bases at V and 6 bases at J, with 9 bases between. Germline CDR1 reads MNHNS; CDR2 reads SASEGT. The CDR3 here is CASSPYGDTQYF. Here the CDR3 DNA reads TGTGCCAGCAGTCCCTATGGGGATACGCAGTATTTT.

The gene calls are TRBV7-9 and TRBJ2-1; D uncertain. This CDR3 is built from 16 residues. V lost 1 base to trimming and J lost 1 base, with 11 bases between them. Germline values: CDR1 SEHNR, CDR2 FQNEAQ (reference sequence). The CDR3 region has the DNA TGTGCCAGCAGCTTAGGGCTGTACAGATCCTACAATGAGCAGTTCTTC. Translating gives CASSLGLYRSYNEQFF. The whole variable domain, filled in from reference TRBV7-9 and TRBJ2-1, reads DTGVSQNPRHKITKRGQNVTFRCDPISEHNRLYWYRQTLGQGPEFLTYFQNEAQLEKSRLLSDRFSAERPKGSFSTLEIQRTEQGDSAMYLCASSLGLYRSYNEQFFGPGTRLTVL.